The 29 T cell receptor beta chains below all came from one sample that was sequenced in a study of OX40 agonist ivuxolimab in advanced cancers. Data came from immunoSEQ multiplex PCR; TCRdb stores just in-frame clones and leaves some out. The sample holds about 100,000 clones; 89% are singletons and the top ten take approximately 0.16%. The source material was CD4+ or CD8+ T cells sorted from blood, sampled in a trial of the OX40 agonist ivuxolimab. The receptor set was obtained from an adult with an advanced solid tumor such as melanoma, head and neck, liver or kidney cancer.

The V gene is TRBV19, the J gene TRBJ2-5, with 8 positions matching TRBD1. CDR3 length: 13 amino acids. CDR1 is LNHDA and CDR2 is SQIVND in the germline V gene (reference sequence). The junction had 7 bases not matched to a gene; V was cut back by 8 bases and J by 5 bases. In DNA form, the CDR3 reads TGTGCCAGTGGGGACAGGAGACGTGAGACCCAGTACTTC. This gives the protein CASGDRRRETQYF.

The gene calls are TRBV5-1 and TRBJ1-1; 7 positions match TRBD1. Germline loops: CDR1 SGHRS, CDR2 YFSETQ. The CDR3 sequence is 15 residues long. The V and J ends lost 3 bases and 4 bases, in that order; junction bases with no gene match: 9. CDR3 amino acids: CASSSHRGGSTEAFF. The CDR3, as DNA: TGCGCCAGCAGCTCCCACAGGGGTGGAAGCACTGAAGCTTTCTTT.

The chain uses TRBV19 and TRBJ1-5; 9 bases are shared with TRBD1. Germline CDR1 is LNHDA and CDR2 is SQIVND (reference sequence). The CDR3 has 14 amino acids. J gave up 3 bases and V 9 bases, and 6 bases lay outside the gene matches. CDR3 coding DNA: TGTGCCAGCAGGGGACAGGGAAACAATCAGCCCCAGCATTTT. Its protein product is CASRGQGNNQPQHF.

The CDR3 nucleotides read TGCGCCAGCAGCTTGGACAGGGGCGTCGCGAACACCGGGGAGCTGTTTTTT. Its translation is CASSLDRGVANTGELFF. The chain combines TRBV5-1 with TRBJ2-2; 7 nucleotides match TRBD1. The V and J ends lost 0 bases and 0 bases, in that order; junction bases with no gene match: 5. CDR1 and CDR2 from the germline V gene are SGHRS and YFSETQ. The CDR3 is 17 residues long. The whole variable domain, remainder taken from reference TRBV5-1 and TRBJ2-2, is KAGVTQTPRYLIKTRGQQVTLSCSPISGHRSVSWYQQTPGQGLQFLFEYFSETQRNKGNFPGRFSGRQFSNSRSEMNVSTLELGDSALYLCASSLDRGVANTGELFFGEGSRLTVL.

This chain connects TRBV6-1 to TRBJ2-1, with 7 bases identical to TRBD1. The CDR3 runs 15 residues. CDR1 is MNHNS, CDR2 SASEGT, per germline. Unmatched junction bases numbered 12, after V lost 7 bases and J lost 6 bases. The DNA for the CDR3 is TGTGCCAGCACCCCCAACAGGGGCTTGTTCAATGAGCAGTTCTTC. Residues: CASTPNRGLFNEQFF.

The J gene is TRBJ2-5, the V gene TRBV11-2; 9 bases agree with TRBD2. This CDR3 comprises 15 residues. CDR1 and CDR2 from the germline V gene are SGHAT and FQNNGV. Trimming at V came to 3 bases and at J to 5 bases, leaving 7 bases not matched to a gene. The CDR3 DNA is TGTGCCAGCAGCTTTTCGCGGGAGGGCAGGGAGACCCAGTACTTC. Residues: CASSFSREGRETQYF.

CDR3 in DNA: TGTGCCAGCAGCTTTACAGGGGATTATGGCTACACCTTC. Translated, it gives CASSFTGDYGYTF. V is TRBV6-5 and J is TRBJ1-2; 7 positions agree with TRBD1. J gave up 5 bases and V 6 bases, and 6 bases lay outside the gene matches. Looked up from germline, CDR1 is MNHEY and CDR2 is SVGAGI. The CDR3 totals 13 residues.

The chain has TRBV6-1 and TRBJ2-3; TRBD2 might be the D (6 bases). V was pared by 6 bases and J by 2 bases, with 15 bases between. Germline CDR1 reads MNHNS; CDR2 reads SASEGT. The CDR3 consists of 15 residues. DNA for the CDR3: TGTGCCAGCAGGGGGACTGGATCTTTCACAGATACGCAGTATTTT. This codes for CASRGTGSFTDTQYF.

The genes are TRBV4-2 and TRBJ2-2, with D maybe TRBD2 (6 bases). This CDR3 region has 14 residues. V shed 8 bases and J shed 5 bases, with 15 bases lying between them. Germline V gene data show CDR1 as LGHNA and CDR2 as YNFKEQ. CDR3 region: CASGAGSGTGELFF. CDR3 DNA sequence: TGTGCCAGCGGGGCCGGGAGTGGTACCGGGGAGCTGTTTTTT.

The CDR3 reads CASSLATPQETQYF. CDR3 DNA: TGTGCCAGCAGTTTAGCTACCCCGCAGGAGACCCAGTACTTC. V is TRBV28 and J is TRBJ2-5; D unresolved. V was shortened by 2 bases and J by 5 bases, with 12 bases between the two germline ends. Germline V lookup: CDR1 MDHEN, CDR2 SYDVKM. CDR3 length: 14 amino acids.

This rearrangement joins TRBV27 to TRBJ2-1; perhaps TRBD2 as D (6 bases). CDR3 size: 16 residues. CDR1 and CDR2 from the germline V gene are MNHEY and SMNVEV (reference sequence). Trimming left V 1 base short and J 0 bases short, with 10 bases between. In DNA form, the CDR3 reads TGTGCCAGCAGTTTATTACGGGGGAGCTCCTACAATGAGCAGTTCTTC. Translated: CASSLLRGSSYNEQFF.

V usage is TRBV7-3 and J usage is TRBJ2-1; no firm D call. Per the germline V gene, CDR1 is SGHTA and CDR2 is FQGTGA. The CDR3 is 13 residues long. The ends were cut back, 4 bases at V and 0 bases at J, with 4 bases in the middle. The CDR3 DNA reads as TGTGCCAGCAGCTCCGCCTCCTACAATGAGCAGTTCTTC. This codes for CASSSASYNEQFF.

The chain has TRBV14 and TRBJ1-4; D unresolved. The CDR3 totals 15 residues. CDR1 and CDR2 (germline): SGHDN, FVKESK. V was clipped by 0 bases and J by 4 bases, with 9 bases between them. The CDR3 DNA sequence: TGTGCCAGCAGCCAAGATCCCGGTTTTAATGAAAAACTGTTTTTT. Residues: CASSQDPGFNEKLFF.

Written as DNA, the CDR3 is TGCGCCAGCAGCCAGGTCAGGGAGTACACTGAAGCTTTCTTT. The encoded protein is CASSQVREYTEAFF. The V and J genes are TRBV4-1 and TRBJ1-1, with D perhaps TRBD1 (5 bases). CDR1 and CDR2 (germline): MGHRA, YSYEKL. The CDR3 has 14 residues. V lost 3 bases to trimming and J lost 3 bases, with 11 bases between them.

The chain joins TRBV6-1 to TRBJ1-1, with 7 bases identical to TRBD1. Germline V gene sequence: CDR1 MNHNS, CDR2 SASEGT. The trim removed 2 bases at V and 11 bases at J, leaving 2 bases unmatched. CDR3 length: 11 residues. The CDR3 DNA is TGTGCCAGCAGTGAATACAGGGGTGCTTTCTTT. This encodes CASSEYRGAFF.

This clone was seen just once. The chain links TRBV18 to TRBJ1-1, with TRBD1 matching 7 bases. With 3 bases clipped from V and 2 bases from J, the junction kept 3 bases outside the gene matches. CDR1 KGHSH and CDR2 LQKENI come from the germline V gene. The CDR3 is 14 residues long. CDR3 DNA: TGTGCCAGCTCACCCACAGGGGCCAACACTGAAGCTTTCTTT. It codes for CASSPTGANTEAFF.

The chain has TRBV6-1 and TRBJ2-1, with D tentatively TRBD1 or TRBD2 (6 bases each). V lost 7 bases and J lost 9, with 13 bases in between. Germline-derived CDR1 and CDR2 are MNHNS and SASEGT. This CDR3 spans 12 amino acids. Here the CDR3 reads CASTLGGTEQFF. CDR3 coding DNA: TGTGCCAGCACCCTAGGGGGGACTGAGCAGTTCTTC.

The V gene is TRBV5-4, the J gene TRBJ2-3, with D unresolved. Germline assignment: CDR1 SGHNT and CDR2 YYREEE (reference sequence). Trimming stripped 4 bases from V and 0 bases from J, with 6 bases between. This CDR3 has 13 residues. Written as DNA, the CDR3 is TGTGCCAGCAGCCCATCTAGCACAGATACGCAGTATTTT. Amino acids: CASSPSSTDTQYF.

The CDR3 coding sequence is TGTGCCTGGGGACATTTCGAGCAGTACTTC. Protein product: CAWGHFEQYF. The chain has TRBV30 and TRBJ2-7; D might be TRBD1 (5 bases). This CDR3 spans 10 amino acids. Germline V gene lookup returns CDR1 GTSNPN and CDR2 SVGIG (reference sequence). Trimming removed 5 bases from V and 6 bases from J, with 8 bases in between. Combining the CDR3 with reference TRBV30 and TRBJ2-7 gives the whole variable domain SQTIHQWPATLVQPVGSPLSLECTVEGTSNPNLYWYRQAAGRGLQLLFYSVGIGQISSEVPQNLSASRPQDRQFILSSKKLLLSDSGFYLCAWGHFEQYFGPGTRLTVT.

J is TRBJ2-7 and V is TRBV27, with 8 bases fitting TRBD1. After removal of 3 bases from V and 7 bases from J, the junction contained 5 bases not matched to a gene. There are 13 residues in the CDR3. Germline V gene sequence: CDR1 MNHEY, CDR2 SMNVEV (reference sequence). The CDR3 is CASSFDRGWEQYF. DNA of the CDR3: TGTGCCAGCAGTTTCGACAGGGGTTGGGAGCAGTACTTC.

The chain couples TRBV10-3 to TRBJ1-6, with D tentatively TRBD1 (5 bases). This CDR3 comprises 14 residues. Per the germline V gene, CDR1 is ENHRY and CDR2 is SYGVKD. V was shortened by 2 bases and J by 6 bases, with 8 bases between the two germline ends. CDR3 protein: CAISEAGGNSPLHF. The CDR3 DNA is TGTGCCATCAGTGAGGCGGGGGGTAATTCACCCCTCCACTTT.

The chain links TRBV2 to TRBJ2-1; 10 nucleotides align to TRBD1. The germline V gene has CDR1 SNHLY and CDR2 FYNNEI. The junction had 2 bases not matched to a gene; V was cut back by 5 bases and J by 13 bases. The CDR3 has 11 amino acids. In DNA form, the CDR3 reads TGTGCCAGCAGTTGGGACAGGGGCCAGTTCTTC. Its translation: CASSWDRGQFF.

This clone was detected only a few times. The V gene is TRBV28, the J gene TRBJ1-5; D is possibly TRBD1 (5 bases). This CDR3 comprises 13 residues. Trimming cost V 6 bases and J 8 bases, with 14 bases left between them. CDR1 is MDHEN and CDR2 is SYDVKM in the germline V gene. The CDR3, as DNA: TGTGCCAGCAGCCGGGGAGGCAGGGAGCCCCAGCATTTT. The encoded protein is CASSRGGREPQHF.

This chain uses TRBV19 with TRBJ2-1; D unclear. CDR3 length: 16 residues. Germline V gene lookup returns CDR1 LNHDA and CDR2 SQIVND (reference sequence). V lost 1 base to trimming and J lost 7 bases, with 17 bases between them. The CDR3 DNA reads as TGTGCCAGTAGTATAGCCCCTCAGTTGTTCGGTAATGAGCAGTTCTTC. Encoded protein: CASSIAPQLFGNEQFF.

This rearrangement joins TRBV7-7 to TRBJ2-5; D not resolved. CDR1 and CDR2 from the germline V gene are SSHAT and FNYEAQ (reference sequence). This CDR3 has 13 amino acids. Trimming removed 8 bases at V and 2 bases at J, with 12 bases between. CDR3 sequence (DNA): TGTGCCAGCGGTAAGAGCGCACAAGAGACCCAGTACTTC. Translated: CASGKSAQETQYF.

CDR3 in DNA: TGTGCCAGCAGTTTGCGGTCTGCAGGGGAGGAAGAGCAGTACTTC. Its translation: CASSLRSAGEEEQYF. The chain joins TRBV28 to TRBJ2-7, with D perhaps given as TRBD1 or TRBD2 (6 bases each). The V and J ends lost 3 bases and 7 bases respectively, with 19 bases between them. CDR3 length: 15 residues. Looked up from germline, CDR1 is MDHEN and CDR2 is SYDVKM.

The chain's CDR3 is CASRVGGANYGYTF. The DNA of the CDR3 is TGCGCCAGCAGGGTTGGGGGAGCTAACTATGGCTACACCTTC. The V call is TRBV5-1, the J call TRBJ1-2, with D possibly TRBD1 on 5 matching bases. Germline-derived CDR1 and CDR2 are SGHRS and YFSETQ. Deletions cut 5 bases from V and 0 bases from J, with 11 bases between. CDR3 length: 14 residues.

The chain carries TRBV5-1 and TRBJ2-1, with TRBD1 matching over 10 bases. Trimming at V came to 4 bases and at J to 9 bases, leaving 7 bases not matched to a gene. The CDR3 runs 14 residues. Germline-derived CDR1 and CDR2 are SGHRS and YFSETQ. The CDR3 protein is CASSPGQGGGEQFF. The CDR3 DNA sequence: TGCGCCAGCAGCCCCGGACAGGGGGGGGGTGAGCAGTTCTTC.

V and J are TRBV18 and TRBJ1-2; D remains ambiguous. The CDR3 contains 13 residues. Trimming removed 2 bases from V and 2 bases from J, with 6 bases in between. Germline CDR1 KGHSH, CDR2 LQKENI. For the CDR3, the DNA is TGTGCCAGCTCACCAGGAAGGAACTATGGCTACACCTTC. Amino acids: CASSPGRNYGYTF.